This TCR beta chain was captured in a study of blood T cells in healthy people across ages. Combining a sample-barcoded 5' primer with a J-beta primer mix, a second PCR ran for roughly 7 to 11 cycles. A template-switch adaptor that had 12 random nucleotides put a tag on each cDNA molecule. TCRdb re-derived calls from the 5' RACE reads in MiXCR, one entry per CDR3 protein. This table has about 570,000 distinct CDR3 sequences, 25% to 30% appearing once. The V segment lost 3 bases and the J segment 3 bases; nucleotides outside the gene matches: 10. Germline loops: CDR1 DFQATT, CDR2 SNEGSKA (reference sequence). This CDR3 spans 16 amino acids. Broader study findings: The study could not conclusively compare naive and antigen-experienced cells, given its unsorted PBMCs. Naive T cell percentage and TCR beta diversity correlated strongly.

For this clonotype: Antigen unknown.

J is TRBJ2-5 and V is TRBV20-1; 10 bases match TRBD2. Specimen: blood. The clonotype was recovered from a woman between 70 and 85 years old in good health. This CDR3 is CSARRASGGVEETQYF. The CDR3, as DNA: TGCAGTGCTAGGAGGGCTAGCGGGGGAGTCGAAGAGACCCAGTACTTC.